This entry concerns a single TCR beta chain. In its sample, this clonotype was seen many times. Its cognate antigen has yet to be identified. No base-level quality is on record; no much larger clone is a single base apart. This sample stems from a study of T cell repertoires in cytomegalovirus infection (dated by TCRdb to the late 2010s). At the level of the whole study: Donor HLA type was relevant to the analysis, because carriage of CMV infection together with the matching HLA type was indicated by public TCR beta signatures. Beyond this particular receptor, the publication reports: In the ex vivo response, HLA-C-restricted CMV-specific TCR beta clonotypes were dominant, and in two of eight donors the single most frequent clonotype came from this HLA-C-restricted group. In both this cohort and an independent cohort of 352 donors, the cumulative frequency of public TCR beta family members distinguished carriers of CMV infection plus the relevant HLA type.

The run used an Illumina HiSeq 1500. TCRdb reanalyzed the raw reads on its own, using fastp at Q25 for trimming and MiXCR for clone calling, and kept in-frame beta chains. Here each entry gathers all rows of one CDR3 protein and keeps the most common genes and DNA. This sample is represented by 150,000 to 200,000 distinct CDR3 sequences; roughly 20% of them were singletons. Approximately 2.9% of the sample goes to the ten largest clones. From cysteine to phenylalanine, the CDR3 is 12 amino acids long. Solely the CDR3 DNA is kept, with 36 bases framed from the first base. A distance of 13 bases separates the germline ends of V and J, which lose 6 bases and 8 bases respectively.

The receptor comes from a human donor in good health (CMV status not recorded). Some clones in this sample may be carry-over from other donors' samples. The source material was PBMCs. This receptor chain uses TRBV12-3 or TRBV12-4 and TRBJ1-2, with an unclear D gene assignment. The CDR3 protein is CASSYRREGYTF. DNA sequence: TGTGCCAGCAGCTATCGCCGGGAGGGCTACACCTTC.